These 12 T cell receptor beta chains share one sample of origin, sequenced in a study of blood T cell repertoires in COVID-19. Data came from immunoSEQ multiplex PCR; TCRdb stores just in-frame clones and leaves some out. This table has approximately 150,000 clones, approximately 81% appearing once. The sequenced sample was PBMCs or T cells enriched from blood (not recorded which). The receptors shown here come from a woman aged 50 to 60 who had recovered from COVID-19.

The chain uses TRBV18 and TRBJ1-1; D might be TRBD1 (5 bases). CDR3 size: 13 residues. The germline gives CDR1 KGHSH, CDR2 LQKENI. V shed 3 bases and J shed 11 bases, with 16 bases lying between them. For the CDR3, the DNA is TGTGCCAGCTCACCCTCCGAACAGGTCGGGGCTTTCTTT. Its translation is CASSPSEQVGAFF.

This sequence joins TRBV19 and TRBJ2-7; the D gene is possibly TRBD2 (7 bases). The CDR3 extends over 15 amino acids. Germline CDR1 and CDR2: LNHDA and SQIVND (reference sequence). V shed 3 bases and J shed 5 bases, with 17 bases lying between them. The CDR3 loop is CASSMGRGAPDEQYF. CDR3 DNA sequence: TGTGCCAGTAGTATGGGCCGGGGGGCCCCCGACGAGCAGTACTTC. Combining the CDR3 with reference TRBV19 and TRBJ2-7 gives the whole variable domain DGGITQSPKYLFRKEGQNVTLSCEQNLNHDAMYWYRQDPGQGLRLIYYSQIVNDFQKGDIAEGYSVSREKKESFPLTVTSAQKNPTAFYLCASSMGRGAPDEQYFGPGTRLTVT.

The chain recombines TRBV19 with TRBJ1-1; no clear D gene. CDR3 size: 13 residues. Germline-derived CDR1 and CDR2 are LNHDA and SQIVND (reference sequence). Between the trimmed V and J ends, which lost 4 bases and 5 bases, there was a span of 11 bases. The CDR3, as DNA: TGTGCCAGTAGTAGAGGGAGCTGGACTGAAGCTTTCTTT. Residues: CASSRGSWTEAFF.

This rearrangement joins TRBV13 to TRBJ2-3; 10 nucleotides agree with TRBD2. The CDR3 runs 18 residues. Germline V gives CDR1 PRHDT, CDR2 FYEKMQ (reference sequence). V lost 2 bases and J lost 2; bases outside the gene matches: 10. The chain's CDR3 is CASSLIKLAGASTDTQYF. CDR3 nucleotide sequence: TGTGCCAGCAGCTTAATCAAGCTAGCGGGAGCCTCCACAGATACGCAGTATTTT.

The chain uses TRBV27 and TRBJ2-7, with a weak D call TRBD2 (6 bases). This CDR3 has 13 residues. Trimming pared 5 bases from V and 1 base from J, leaving 9 bases between. The V gene's germline CDR1 is MNHEY and CDR2 SMNVEV (reference sequence). CDR3 DNA: TGTGCCAGCAGTCCGGGGGTTTCCTACGAGCAGTACTTC. It encodes CASSPGVSYEQYF.

The V and J genes are TRBV5-5 and TRBJ2-7, with 7 positions matching TRBD1. Germline V gene data show CDR1 as SGHKS and CDR2 as YYEKEE (reference sequence). J lost 3 bases, V lost 4 bases, and 4 bases had no gene match. The CDR3 totals 13 residues. CDR3 nucleotides: TGTGCCAGCAGCGGACAGGCAAACTACGAGCAGTACTTC. Amino acids: CASSGQANYEQYF.

The genes are TRBV18 and TRBJ1-1; 9 nucleotides agree with TRBD1. Germline CDR1 and CDR2: KGHSH and LQKENI. This CDR3 contains 13 residues. The V and J ends lost 5 bases and 8 bases, in that order; junction bases with no gene match: 6. The CDR3 here is CASSSTGGLEAFF. The CDR3 nucleotides are TGTGCCAGCTCATCAACAGGGGGCCTCGAAGCTTTCTTT.

The chain combines TRBV7-9 with TRBJ2-3; TRBD2 matches 14 bases. Trimming removed 3 bases from V and 2 bases from J; junction bases left unmatched: 10. CDR3 length: 19 amino acids. Germline assignment: CDR1 SEHNR and CDR2 FQNEAQ (reference sequence). The CDR3 loop is CASSFLGGTSGGFTDTQYF. The CDR3 nucleotides read TGTGCCAGCAGCTTTCTCGGTGGGACTAGCGGGGGTTTCACAGATACGCAGTATTTT.

CDR3 loop: CASSYGAGGLAYNEQFF. In DNA, the CDR3 is TGCGCCAGCAGCTACGGAGCGGGAGGGCTTGCCTACAATGAGCAGTTCTTC. This chain uses TRBV5-1 with TRBJ2-1; 10 bases match TRBD2. Germline-derived CDR1 and CDR2 are SGHRS and YFSETQ. CDR3 length: 17 residues. V lost 3 bases to trimming and J lost 2 bases; unmatched junction nucleotides: 8.

This chain joins TRBV18 and TRBJ1-1; D remains ambiguous. The CDR3 contains 14 residues. Deletions cut 3 bases from V and 4 bases from J, with 12 bases between. The germline CDR1 and CDR2 sequences are KGHSH and LQKENI. This CDR3 reads CASSPGLSSTEAFF. DNA of the CDR3: TGTGCCAGCTCACCTGGACTGTCGAGCACTGAAGCTTTCTTT.

The rearrangement joins TRBV6-2 or TRBV6-3 to TRBJ1-6; D is unresolved. Germline loops: CDR1 MNHEY, CDR2 SVGEGT. This CDR3 contains 19 residues. V dropped 5 bases and J dropped 0 bases, with 20 bases sitting between them. The CDR3 reads CASSHRPRGQSSYNSPLHF. The CDR3 DNA reads TGTGCCAGCAGTCACCGGCCCCGAGGTCAGAGCTCCTATAATTCACCCCTCCACTTT.

This rearrangement joins TRBV4-3 to TRBJ2-3; the match to TRBD2 covers 7 bases. The ends lost 4 bases at V and 0 bases at J; junction bases unmatched: 4. Germline CDR1 and CDR2: LGHNA and YSLEER. The CDR3 has 15 amino acids. The CDR3 reads CASSPGLGSTDTQYF. DNA for the CDR3: TGCGCCAGCAGCCCAGGACTAGGAAGCACAGATACGCAGTATTTT.